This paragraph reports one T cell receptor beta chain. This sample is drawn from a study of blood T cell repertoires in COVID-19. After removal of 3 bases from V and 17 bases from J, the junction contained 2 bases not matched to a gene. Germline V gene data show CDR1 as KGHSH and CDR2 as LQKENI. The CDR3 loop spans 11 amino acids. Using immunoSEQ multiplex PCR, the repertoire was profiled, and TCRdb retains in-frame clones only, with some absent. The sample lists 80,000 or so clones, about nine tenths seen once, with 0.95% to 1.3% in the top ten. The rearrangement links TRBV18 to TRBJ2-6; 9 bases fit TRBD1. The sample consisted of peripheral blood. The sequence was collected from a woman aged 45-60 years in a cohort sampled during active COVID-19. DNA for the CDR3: TGTGCCAGCTCACCTGGGACAGGGTTGACTTTC. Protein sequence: CASSPGTGLTF. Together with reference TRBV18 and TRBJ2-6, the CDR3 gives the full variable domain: NAGVMQNPRHLVRRRGQEARLRCSPMKGHSHVYWYRQLPEEGLKFMVYLQKENIIDESGMPKERFSAEFPKEGPSILRIQQVVRGDSAAYFCASSPGTGLTFGAGSRLTVL.